The 26 T cell receptor beta chains given below trace back to one sample, sequenced in a study of Ad26.COV2.S vaccination and SARS-CoV-2 variants. The sample's treatment: some 19 received Ad26.COV2.S at low or high dose, single or two shots; about 5 received placebo; per-sample allocation not given. It was on day 63 after the first vaccine or placebo injection that samples were taken. Sequenced by immunoSEQ multiplex PCR; TCRdb stores in-frame clones only, minus some. The sample consists of over 400,000 clones, over 80% of them appearing once. The specimen comprised peripheral blood, sampled in a trial of Ad26.COV2.S vaccine versus placebo. The receptors derive from a person aged 18-60 years who received the Ad26.COV2.S COVID-19 vaccine or a placebo.

A single count supports this clone. At the DNA level, this CDR3 is encoded by other sequences in the same sample as well. The chain carries TRBV6-6 and TRBJ1-2; no firm D call. This CDR3 comprises 13 residues. V lost 0 bases, J lost 2 bases, and 4 bases lay in between. Germline CDR1 reads MNHNY; CDR2 reads SVGAGI (reference sequence). The CDR3 protein is CASSYSENYGYTF. The CDR3 region has the DNA TGTGCCAGCAGTTACTCAGAAAACTATGGCTACACCTTC.

This clone was seen only once. The V and J genes are TRBV27 and TRBJ1-2; D perhaps matches TRBD1 (5 bases). This CDR3 spans 15 amino acids. Trimming removed 6 bases at V and 0 bases at J, with 14 bases between. Germline V gene data show CDR1 as MNHEY and CDR2 as SMNVEV (reference sequence). CDR3 region: CASSLSGGSNYGYTF. The CDR3 DNA follows: TGTGCCAGCAGCCTATCGGGGGGATCTAACTATGGCTACACCTTC.

The sample holds a few counts of this clone. V and J are TRBV29-1 and TRBJ2-7; D possibly corresponds to TRBD1 (5 bases). The germline V gene has CDR1 SQVTM and CDR2 ANQGSEA. This CDR3 region has 12 residues. Trimming cost V 7 bases and J 6 bases, with 16 bases left between them. CDR3 amino acids: CSGTSTGGEQYF. CDR3 sequence (DNA): TGCAGCGGGACGAGCACAGGCGGCGAGCAGTACTTC.

Points on this clone: The junction and the germline gene differ at one end; a read error may be behind it. The gene calls are TRBV7-8 and TRBJ2-7, with TRBD2 as a possible D gene (5 bases). The CDR3 has 13 residues. Germline V gives CDR1 SGHVS, CDR2 FQNEAQ. The CDR3 DNA reads as TGTGCCAGCAGCTTAGCCCAGCCCGGAGAGGGAGACTTC. It translates to CASSLAQPGEGDF.

This sequence joins TRBV12-3 or TRBV12-4 and TRBJ1-1; D is unclear. The CDR3 spans 11 residues. Trimming shortened V by 6 bases and J by 7 bases, and 9 bases separated the two germline ends. CDR3 amino acids: CASSWTGEAFF. CDR3 coding DNA: TGTGCCAGCAGCTGGACCGGTGAAGCTTTCTTT.

With regard to this clone: The same CDR3 is also encoded by other DNA sequences in this sample. V and J are TRBV29-1 and TRBJ2-3, with 7 bases fitting TRBD2. The CDR3 has 13 residues. From germline, CDR1 is SQVTM and CDR2 ANQGSEA. The V segment lost 4 bases and the J segment 2 bases; nucleotides outside the gene matches: 3. For the CDR3, the DNA is TGCAGCGTTGCGGGGGGACCCACAGATACGCAGTATTTT. Translation: CSVAGGPTDTQYF.

The chain carries TRBV6-6 and TRBJ1-2, with 8 positions matching TRBD1. Germline CDR1 MNHNY, CDR2 SVGAGI (reference sequence). The J segment lost 7 bases and the V segment lost 6 bases, leaving 16 bases of the junction unmatched. The CDR3 sequence is 16 residues long. The CDR3 DNA is TGTGCCAGCAGATCAGATCCCAGGGGGCTTTCGTCTGGCTACACCTTC. Translated, it gives CASRSDPRGLSSGYTF.

V usage is TRBV7-8 and J usage is TRBJ2-1; maybe TRBD2 (6 bases). This CDR3 spans 14 amino acids. Germline-derived CDR1 and CDR2 are SGHVS and FQNEAQ. V was trimmed by 7 bases and J by 4 bases, leaving 14 bases between them. CDR3 coding DNA: TGTGCCAGCACCCCGGAGGGCGCTTACAATGAGCAGTTCTTC. Protein product: CASTPEGAYNEQFF.

The V gene is TRBV5-1, the J gene TRBJ1-1; 9 bases fit TRBD1. The V segment lost 2 bases and the J segment 10 bases; nucleotides outside the gene matches: 9. The CDR3 runs 14 residues. CDR1 is SGHRS and CDR2 is YFSETQ in the germline V gene. The CDR3 here is CASSFLGQGSGAFF. Written as DNA, the CDR3 is TGCGCCAGCAGCTTTCTAGGACAGGGGAGTGGAGCTTTCTTT.

This chain uses TRBV27 with TRBJ2-4; the D gene is possibly TRBD1 (7 bases). Germline V CDR1 and CDR2: MNHEY, SMNVEV (reference sequence). The germline V and J ends were trimmed by 8 bases and 7 bases, with 15 bases remaining between them. This CDR3 region has 13 residues. The CDR3 loop is CASQPGGGNIQYF. The DNA of the CDR3 is TGTGCCAGCCAACCCGGAGGGGGCAACATTCAGTACTTC.

The chain carries TRBV19 and TRBJ1-1; TRBD1 is a possible D gene (5 bases). Trimming stripped 3 bases from V and 4 bases from J, with 12 bases between. The germline gives CDR1 LNHDA, CDR2 SQIVND (reference sequence). The CDR3 loop spans 14 amino acids. CDR3 protein: CASSIQRGSTEAFF. CDR3 coding DNA: TGTGCCAGTAGTATTCAGCGGGGGAGCACTGAAGCTTTCTTT.

The V and J genes are TRBV9 and TRBJ2-5; 9 nucleotides align to TRBD2. V was pared by 1 base and J by 2 bases, with 9 bases of the junction left unmatched. Germline values: CDR1 SGDLS, CDR2 YYNGEE. This CDR3 spans 17 amino acids. CDR3 DNA sequence: TGTGCCAGCAGCGTAACCCATAGCGGGGGTCTTCAAGAGACCCAGTACTTC. Translating it yields CASSVTHSGGLQETQYF. Variable domain in full (rest from reference TRBV9 and TRBJ2-5): DSGVTQTPKHLITATGQRVTLRCSPRSGDLSVYWYQQSLDQGLQFLIQYYNGEERAKGNILERFSAQQFPDLHSELNLSSLELGDSALYFCASSVTHSGGLQETQYFGPGTRLLVL.

V gene TRBV5-1 combines with J gene TRBJ1-3; 9 positions match TRBD1. The germline gives CDR1 SGHRS, CDR2 YFSETQ. CDR3 size: 16 residues. Trimming cost V 3 bases and J 3 bases; bases outside gene matches: 7. Written as DNA, the CDR3 is TGCGCCAGCAGCTCCAGCGGGACAGGGAATGGAAACACCATATATTTT. Its protein is CASSSSGTGNGNTIYF.

This sequence joins TRBV5-5 and TRBJ1-5, with 11 nucleotides matching TRBD1. This CDR3 comprises 18 residues. V dropped 0 bases and J dropped 6; count of bases not matched to a gene: 11. Looked up from germline, CDR1 is SGHKS and CDR2 is YYEKEE (reference sequence). The DNA of the CDR3 is TGTGCCAGCAGCTTGGGTAGTTGGGACAGGGGGTTCAGTCAGCCCCAGCATTTT. This translates into CASSLGSWDRGFSQPQHF.

The chain uses TRBV5-1 and TRBJ1-1; 8 bases are shared with TRBD1. This CDR3 spans 18 amino acids. Trimming at V came to 1 base and at J to 2 bases, leaving 13 bases not matched to a gene. Germline CDR1 and CDR2: SGHRS and YFSETQ. The CDR3 region is CASSLSTPRDRLNTEAFF. In DNA form, the CDR3 reads TGCGCCAGCAGCTTGTCGACCCCCCGGGACAGGTTAAACACTGAAGCTTTCTTT.

This chain uses TRBV5-1 with TRBJ1-2; D is unclear. The length of the CDR3 is 13 residues. V was shortened by 2 bases and J by 1 base, with 6 bases between the two germline ends. Germline V gene lookup returns CDR1 SGHRS and CDR2 YFSETQ. CDR3 bases: TGCGCCAGCAGCTTCGGCATTAACTATGGCTACACCTTC. This translates into CASSFGINYGYTF.

DNA of the CDR3: TGTGCCTGGAGTCTCGGGGGGAGCTCCTACGAGCAGTACTTC. It yields the protein CAWSLGGSSYEQYF. This sequence joins TRBV30 and TRBJ2-7; 7 bases are shared with TRBD2. Per germline, CDR1 GTSNPN and CDR2 SVGIG (reference sequence). The CDR3 extends over 14 amino acids. Trimming removed 2 bases from V and 0 bases from J; junction bases left unmatched: 4. Variable domain in full (rest from reference TRBV30 and TRBJ2-7): SQTIHQWPATLVQPVGSPLSLECTVEGTSNPNLYWYRQAAGRGLQLLFYSVGIGQISSEVPQNLSASRPQDRQFILSSKKLLLSDSGFYLCAWSLGGSSYEQYFGPGTRLTVT.

This rearrangement joins TRBV28 to TRBJ2-5; weak D call: TRBD2 (7 bases). The germline V gene encodes CDR1 MDHEN and CDR2 SYDVKM. Trimming stripped 6 bases from V and 3 bases from J, with 20 bases between. This CDR3 comprises 16 residues. The CDR3 DNA sequence: TGTGCCAGCAGCCCACCCCATTGGGGGGGCGAAGAGACCCAGTACTTC. This sequence encodes CASSPPHWGGEETQYF.

The chain employs TRBV10-2 and TRBJ2-7; D is perhaps TRBD1 (6 bases). The CDR3 is made up of 14 amino acids. The V end lost 9 bases, the J end lost 0 bases, and 15 bases lay between the germline ends. Per germline, CDR1 WSHSY and CDR2 SAAADI. CDR3 amino acids: CASGQGLSSYEQYF. Written as DNA, the CDR3 is TGCGCCAGTGGGCAGGGGCTATCCTCCTACGAGCAGTACTTC.

This sequence joins TRBV7-2 and TRBJ2-5, with TRBD2 as a possible D gene (6 bases). V was clipped by 4 bases and J by 5 bases, with 14 bases between them. The CDR3 is 14 residues long. Germline V gives CDR1 SGHTA, CDR2 FQGNSA. The CDR3 nucleotides read TGTGCCAGCAGCTCCAATTCAGGGAGGGAGACCCAGTACTTC. Encoded protein: CASSSNSGRETQYF.

V and J are TRBV19 and TRBJ2-7; 8 bases align to TRBD2. The germline CDR1 and CDR2 sequences are LNHDA and SQIVND (reference sequence). After removal of 10 bases from V and 9 bases from J, the junction contained 14 bases not matched to a gene. There are 13 residues in the CDR3. CDR3 sequence (DNA): TGTGCCACCCGAGCGGGGGCGACGCCCGTGCAGTACTTC. This encodes CATRAGATPVQYF.

The J gene is TRBJ1-2, the V gene TRBV30; 8 nucleotides align to TRBD1. The CDR3 has 12 residues. The junction had 5 bases not matched to a gene; V was cut back by 3 bases and J by 8 bases. Germline V CDR1 and CDR2: GTSNPN, SVGIG (reference sequence). For the CDR3, the DNA is TGTGCCTGGAGGGACAGGGTTCGCGGCTACACCTTC. Translation gives CAWRDRVRGYTF.

J is TRBJ2-2 and V is TRBV9; D uncertain. Germline lookup yields CDR1 SGDLS and CDR2 YYNGEE. The CDR3 extends over 16 amino acids. The V end was cut by 1 base, the J end by 6 bases, with 16 bases between. Here the CDR3 reads CASSVRAVVGPGELFF. CDR3 in DNA: TGTGCCAGCAGCGTAAGGGCTGTCGTGGGTCCCGGGGAGCTGTTTTTT.

V and J are TRBV4-2 and TRBJ2-7, with D possibly being TRBD1 (5 bases). The CDR3 extends over 13 amino acids. CDR1 is LGHNA, CDR2 YNFKEQ, per germline. The germline V and J ends were trimmed by 0 bases and 4 bases, with 7 bases remaining between them. CDR3 nucleotides: TGTGCCAGCAGCCAAGATAGGGGTTACGAGCAGTACTTC. It encodes CASSQDRGYEQYF.

As to this clone: Other DNA sequences in this sample translate to the same CDR3. This sequence joins TRBV5-1 and TRBJ1-1; D unresolved. V dropped 0 bases and J dropped 1 base, with 7 bases sitting between them. The CDR3 loop spans 14 amino acids. The germline V gene encodes CDR1 SGHRS and CDR2 YFSETQ. The CDR3 DNA follows: TGCGCCAGCAGCTTGGTGGTGGGGAACACTGAAGCTTTCTTT. This codes for CASSLVVGNTEAFF.

This clone came up once. V and J are TRBV6-1 and TRBJ2-3, with TRBD2 as a possible D gene (7 bases). From germline, CDR1 is MNHNS and CDR2 SASEGT. V was pared by 3 bases and J by 3 bases, with 19 bases between. The CDR3 contains 17 residues. The CDR3: CASSESRGAIGTDTQYF. The CDR3, as DNA: TGTGCCAGCAGTGAGTCCCGGGGGGCAATCGGGACAGATACGCAGTATTTT.